One and the same sample provided the 9 T cell receptor beta chains below, sequenced in a study of PD-L1 blockade in urothelial cancer. This table comes from immunoSEQ multiplex PCR, and its TCRdb copy is limited to in-frame clones, with some not included. In the table there are some 84,000 clones, 82% of which are singletons. The source was PBMCs, collected around atezolizumab (anti-PD-L1) treatment. The receptors shown here come from a man in his 70s with urothelial cancer.

At least ten counts were recorded for this clone. The chain couples TRBV2 to TRBJ1-1; D is ambiguous. This CDR3 is 19 amino acids long. Germline V CDR1 and CDR2: SNHLY, FYNNEI. Trimming removed 1 base from V and 3 bases from J, with 24 bases in between. Here the CDR3 reads CASSEVPWGGPEVDTEAFF. DNA for the CDR3: TGTGCCAGCAGTGAAGTCCCCTGGGGAGGCCCCGAGGTGGACACTGAAGCTTTCTTT. The variable domain in full, completed from reference TRBV2 and TRBJ1-1, reads EPEVTQTPSHQVTQMGQEVILRCVPISNHLYFYWYRQILGQKVEFLVSFYNNEISEKSEIFDDQFSVERPDGSNFTLKIRSTKLEDSAMYFCASSEVPWGGPEVDTEAFFGQGTRLTVV.

The CDR3 protein is CASSLGGEQFF. As DNA, the CDR3 is TGTGCCAGCAGCTTAGGAGGGGAGCAGTTCTTC. This sequence joins TRBV11-3 and TRBJ2-1, with D maybe TRBD2 (5 bases). The CDR3 is made up of 11 amino acids. Germline V gene sequence: CDR1 SGHNT, CDR2 YENEEA. V shed 1 base and J shed 10 bases, with 5 bases lying between them.

The CDR3 region is CASSYSGSQPQHF. In nucleotides, the CDR3 is TGTGCCAGCAGTTATAGTGGTAGTCAGCCCCAGCATTTT. The chain couples TRBV6-5 to TRBJ1-5; D not resolved. Germline V gene lookup returns CDR1 MNHEY and CDR2 SVGAGI. V was clipped by 3 bases and J by 6 bases, with 9 bases between them. The CDR3 has 13 amino acids.

This clone has a handful of counts. The J gene is TRBJ2-1, the V gene TRBV9; 7 nucleotides match TRBD2. The germline V gene has CDR1 SGDLS and CDR2 YYNGEE. Trimming cost V 0 bases and J 6 bases; bases outside gene matches: 9. This CDR3 spans 16 amino acids. This CDR3 is CASSVELAAPPNEQFF. In DNA form, the CDR3 reads TGTGCCAGCAGCGTAGAGCTAGCGGCCCCCCCCAATGAGCAGTTCTTC.

This chain connects TRBV4-2 to TRBJ2-3; a possible D gene is TRBD2 (6 bases). V dropped 5 bases and J dropped 5 bases, with 20 bases sitting between them. Germline V CDR1 and CDR2: LGHNA, YNFKEQ. The CDR3 runs 16 residues. In DNA, the CDR3 is TGTGCCAGCAGCTCAGGCCAGGGAGGAGGTAGAGATACGCAGTATTTT. It translates to CASSSGQGGGRDTQYF.

The CDR3 nucleotides read TGTGCCAGCAGCTTCTCGGTGAATGAGCAGTTCTTC. Protein sequence: CASSFSVNEQFF. The chain has TRBV11-3 and TRBJ2-1; D remains ambiguous. The CDR3 has 12 amino acids. V was cut by 3 bases and J by 7 bases, with 7 bases left in between. The germline CDR1 and CDR2 sequences are SGHNT and YENEEA.

The chain carries TRBV5-1 and TRBJ2-5, with TRBD2 matching 11 bases. Trimming took 3 bases from V and 3 from J; bases not matched to a gene: 4. CDR1 is SGHRS and CDR2 is YFSETQ in the germline V gene. The CDR3 spans 15 residues. CDR3 sequence reads: CASSSTSGKEETQYF. The CDR3 DNA follows: TGCGCCAGCAGCTCGACTAGCGGGAAGGAAGAGACCCAGTACTTC.

The V call is TRBV6-6, the J call TRBJ2-7; D perhaps matches TRBD2 (6 bases). Germline V gives CDR1 MNHNY, CDR2 SVGAGI (reference sequence). Trimming left V 6 bases short and J 2 bases short, with 14 bases between. This CDR3 spans 14 amino acids. CDR3 DNA: TGTGCCAGCAGCGCCGGGGGTACAGCCTACGAGCAGTACTTC. It translates to CASSAGGTAYEQYF.

The chain has TRBV6-5 and TRBJ1-3, with D unclear. Trimming pared 6 bases from V and 0 bases from J, leaving 12 bases between. CDR1 MNHEY and CDR2 SVGAGI come from the germline V gene. The CDR3 runs 15 residues. CDR3 protein: CASRSTDYSGNTIYF. Here the CDR3 DNA reads TGTGCCAGCAGGTCCACGGACTACTCTGGAAACACCATATATTTT.